This TCR beta chain was profiled in a study of CD8 T cells in ankylosing spondylitis. TCRdb passed the 5' RACE reads through MiXCR, listing each CDR3 protein once. The table has under 950,000 distinct CDR3 sequences, roughly 19% seen once; the top ten hold over 15%. General study results and limits: Blood from ankylosing spondylitis patients appeared to carry a characteristic roughly 8-variant TCR beta motif.

This clonotype was detected a few times. Antigen unknown. Deletions cut 8 bases from V and 3 bases from J, with 14 bases between. The CDR3 is 14 residues long. Germline V lookup: CDR1 ENHRY, CDR2 SYGVKD. V is TRBV10-3 and J is TRBJ2-1, with D tentatively TRBD1 or TRBD2 (7 bases each). This clonotype was sampled from a male donor with ankylosing spondylitis. The sequenced material came from blood, either unsorted or a sorted T cell fraction (not recorded which). CDR3 coding DNA: TGTGCCATCGGGGAGGGGGCTGGCTACAATGAGCAGTTCTTC. This translates into CAIGEGAGYNEQFF.